Included here is one TCR beta chain sequence, with context. This specimen belongs to a study of T cells in Graves' hyperthyroidism and ophthalmopathy. The CDR3 contains 15 residues. Trimming removed 0 bases at V and 4 bases at J, with 10 bases between. Per the germline V gene, CDR1 is LGHNA and CDR2 is YSLEER. From RNA transcripts, TCR beta CDR3 regions were amplified. In the first-round RT-PCR of the TCR CDR3, the HTBI primer set was used. TCRdb reprocessed the multiplex PCR reads with MiXCR, giving one entry per CDR3 protein. The sample has approximately 560,000 distinct CDR3 sequences; 15% to 19% are singletons.

Sample: blood. The clonotype comes from a woman aged 25 to 39 with Graves' hyperthyroidism. This chain uses TRBV4-3 with TRBJ2-1; unclear D gene. The CDR3 DNA sequence: TGCGCCAGCAGCCAAGATCTCGCGGATTACAATGAGCAGTTCTTC. This encodes CASSQDLADYNEQFF.